This TCR beta chain was captured in a study of metastatic and nonmetastatic thyroid tumors. For the study at large: Blood and tumor or nodule tissue repertoires from malignant and benign thyroid patients were compared.

Original processing methods: A classifier for distant metastasis in papillary thyroid cancer was constructed using CDR3 differences observed across clinicopathological groups. MiXCR re-clonotyped the PCR reads for TCRdb. The V and J calls were not made by the authors but by TCRdb's processing. The profile shows roughly 40,000 clones, 15% to 20% of them singletons. This clone was counted a few times. Its antigen remains unknown. Thyroid surgery took place with no prior treatment in any patient. Findings and limits, study-wide: It was reportedly found that TCR beta diversity was significantly higher in malignant thyroid tumors than in benign nodules, a difference seen in both blood and tumor samples.

CDR3 length: 13 amino acids. Trimming cost V 6 bases and J 2 bases; bases outside gene matches: 0. The genes are TRBV12-3 or TRBV12-4 and TRBJ2-1; 8 bases are shared with TRBD2. The receptor comes from a female donor with papillary thyroid cancer or a benign thyroid nodule (not recorded which). Some clones in this sample may be carry-over from other donors' samples. Sequenced sample: blood. CDR3 DNA: TGTGCCAGCAGAGCGGGAGCCTACAATGAGCAGTTCTTC. It specifies CASRAGAYNEQFF.